The clone carrying this T cell receptor (beta chain) was observed at least ten times. Its antigen is not identified. Exclusion criteria comprised other autoimmune diseases, uncontrolled infections, pregnancy or lactation in patients. Symptoms, serum thyroxine and TRAb, thyroid ultrasound, and orbital computed tomography formed the diagnostic basis. Sampling under 12 ml of fresh peripheral blood provided the PBMCs. RNA transcripts were the source from which TCR beta CDR3 regions were amplified. HTBI-primed first-round RT-PCR preceded second-round multiplex PCR. MiXCR, applied by TCRdb to the multiplex PCR reads, yields one record per CDR3 protein. Of about 480,000 distinct CDR3 sequences listed, over 13% were seen once; the top ten hold roughly 10%. The CDR3 consists of 14 residues. Looked up from germline, CDR1 is MNHEY and CDR2 is SVGAGI. V was pared by 4 bases and J by 8 bases, with 6 bases of the junction left unmatched.

This specimen belongs to a study of Graves' ophthalmopathy and Graves' hyperthyroidism. Study findings and constraints: The model's prediction of ophthalmopathy progression had 65% to 71% sensitivity and 72% to 80% specificity.

The chain couples TRBV6-5 to TRBJ1-1; 11 positions match TRBD1. The material sequenced was blood. The sequence came from a woman younger than 45 with Graves' ophthalmopathy. The CDR3 DNA reads as TGTGCCAGCAGTTGGGGACAGGGGGTACTAGAAGCTTTCTTT. Translated, it gives CASSWGQGVLEAFF.